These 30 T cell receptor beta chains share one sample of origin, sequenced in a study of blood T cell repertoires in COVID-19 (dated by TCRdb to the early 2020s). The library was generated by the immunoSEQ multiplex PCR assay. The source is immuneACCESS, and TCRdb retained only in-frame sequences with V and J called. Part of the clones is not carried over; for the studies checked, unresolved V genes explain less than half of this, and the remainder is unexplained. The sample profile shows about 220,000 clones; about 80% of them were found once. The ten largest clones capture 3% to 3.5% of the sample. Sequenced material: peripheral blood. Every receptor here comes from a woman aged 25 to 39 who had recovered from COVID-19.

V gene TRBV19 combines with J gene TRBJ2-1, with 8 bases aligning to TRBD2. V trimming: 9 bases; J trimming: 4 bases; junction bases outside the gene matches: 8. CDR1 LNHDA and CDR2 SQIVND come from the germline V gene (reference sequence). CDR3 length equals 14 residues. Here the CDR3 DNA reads TGTGCCAGGCCTCAGCGGGAGCTATACAATGAGCAGTTCTTC. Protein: CARPQRELYNEQFF.

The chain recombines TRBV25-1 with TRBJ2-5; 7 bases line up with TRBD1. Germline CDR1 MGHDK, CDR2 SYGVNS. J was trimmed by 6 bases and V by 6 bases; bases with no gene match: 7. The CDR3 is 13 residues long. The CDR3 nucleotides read TGTGCCAGCAGAGAACAGGGGTCGAAGACCCAGTACTTC. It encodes CASREQGSKTQYF.

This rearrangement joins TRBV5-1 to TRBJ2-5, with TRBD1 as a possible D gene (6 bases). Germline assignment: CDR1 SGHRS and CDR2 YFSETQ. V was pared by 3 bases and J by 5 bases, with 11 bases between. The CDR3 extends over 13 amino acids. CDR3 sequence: CASSWSRGETQYF. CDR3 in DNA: TGCGCCAGCAGCTGGTCAAGGGGGGAGACCCAGTACTTC.

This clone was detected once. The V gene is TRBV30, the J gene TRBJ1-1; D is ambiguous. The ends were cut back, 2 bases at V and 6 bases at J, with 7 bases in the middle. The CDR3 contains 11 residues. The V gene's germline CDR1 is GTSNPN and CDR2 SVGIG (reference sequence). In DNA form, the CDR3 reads TGTGCCTGGAGTCCCCGGGCTGAAGCTTTCTTT. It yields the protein CAWSPRAEAFF.

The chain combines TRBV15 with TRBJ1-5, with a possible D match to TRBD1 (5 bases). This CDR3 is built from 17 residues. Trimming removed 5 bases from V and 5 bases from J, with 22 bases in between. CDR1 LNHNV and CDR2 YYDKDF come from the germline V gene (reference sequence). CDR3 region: CATSGRDSRGVHQPQHF. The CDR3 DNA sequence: TGTGCCACCAGCGGACGTGACTCTAGGGGTGTTCATCAGCCCCAGCATTTT.

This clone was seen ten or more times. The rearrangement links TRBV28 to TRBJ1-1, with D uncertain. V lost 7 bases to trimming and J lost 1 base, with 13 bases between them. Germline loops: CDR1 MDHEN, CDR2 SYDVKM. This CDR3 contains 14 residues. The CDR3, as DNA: TGTGCCAGCACACTTCACCCAAGGAACACTGAAGCTTTCTTT. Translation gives CASTLHPRNTEAFF.

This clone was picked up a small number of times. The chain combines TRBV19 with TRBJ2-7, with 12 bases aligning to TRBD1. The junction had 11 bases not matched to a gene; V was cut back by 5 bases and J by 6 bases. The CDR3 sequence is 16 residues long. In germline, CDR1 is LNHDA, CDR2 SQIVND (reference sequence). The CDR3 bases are TGTGCCAGTAGTTTACCCCCGGGACAGGGGGCAATCGAGCAGTACTTC. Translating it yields CASSLPPGQGAIEQYF. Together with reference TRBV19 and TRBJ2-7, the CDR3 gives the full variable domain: DGGITQSPKYLFRKEGQNVTLSCEQNLNHDAMYWYRQDPGQGLRLIYYSQIVNDFQKGDIAEGYSVSREKKESFPLTVTSAQKNPTAFYLCASSLPPGQGAIEQYFGPGTRLTVT.

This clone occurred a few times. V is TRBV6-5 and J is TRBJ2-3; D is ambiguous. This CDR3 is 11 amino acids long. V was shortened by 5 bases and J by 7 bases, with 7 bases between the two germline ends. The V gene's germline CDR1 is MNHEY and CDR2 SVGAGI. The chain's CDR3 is CASSQTNTQYF. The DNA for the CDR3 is TGTGCCAGCAGTCAAACTAATACGCAGTATTTT.

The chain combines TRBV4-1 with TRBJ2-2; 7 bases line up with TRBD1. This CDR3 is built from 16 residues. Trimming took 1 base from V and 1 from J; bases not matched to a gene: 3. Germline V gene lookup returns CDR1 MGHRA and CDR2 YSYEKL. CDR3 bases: TGCGCCAGCAGCCAAGCCGGGACAGTGAACACCGGGGAGCTGTTTTTT. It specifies CASSQAGTVNTGELFF.

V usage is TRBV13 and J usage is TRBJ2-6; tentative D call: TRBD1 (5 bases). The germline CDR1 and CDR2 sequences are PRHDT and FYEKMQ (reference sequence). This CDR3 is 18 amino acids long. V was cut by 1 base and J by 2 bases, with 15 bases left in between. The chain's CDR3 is CASSLAGINEPGANVLTF. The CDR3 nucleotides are TGTGCCAGCAGCTTAGCAGGGATCAATGAGCCTGGGGCCAACGTCCTGACTTTC.

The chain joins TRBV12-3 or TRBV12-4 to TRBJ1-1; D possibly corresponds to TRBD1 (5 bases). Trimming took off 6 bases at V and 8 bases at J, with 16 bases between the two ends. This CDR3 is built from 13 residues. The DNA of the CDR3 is TGTGCCAGCAGACCTTCGGGGGTCGGGGAAGCTTTCTTT. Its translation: CASRPSGVGEAFF.

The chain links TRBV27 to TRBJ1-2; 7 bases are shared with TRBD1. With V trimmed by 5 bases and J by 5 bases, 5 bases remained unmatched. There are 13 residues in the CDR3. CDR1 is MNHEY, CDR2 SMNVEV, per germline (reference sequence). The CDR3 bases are TGTGCCAGCAGTCCTCAACAGGGGTATGGCTACACCTTC. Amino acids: CASSPQQGYGYTF.

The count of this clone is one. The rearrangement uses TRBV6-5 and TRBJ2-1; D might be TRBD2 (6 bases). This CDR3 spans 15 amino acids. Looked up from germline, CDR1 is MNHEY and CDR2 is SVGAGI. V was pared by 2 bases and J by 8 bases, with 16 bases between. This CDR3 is CASSYHGTPGDEQFF. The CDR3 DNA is TGTGCCAGCAGTTACCACGGGACTCCCGGCGATGAGCAGTTCTTC.

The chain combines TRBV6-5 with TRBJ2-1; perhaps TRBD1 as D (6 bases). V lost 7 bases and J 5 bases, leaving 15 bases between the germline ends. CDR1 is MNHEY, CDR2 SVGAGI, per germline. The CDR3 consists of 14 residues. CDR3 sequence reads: CASTNRDTNNEQFF. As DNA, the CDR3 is TGTGCCAGCACCAACCGGGACACAAACAATGAGCAGTTCTTC.

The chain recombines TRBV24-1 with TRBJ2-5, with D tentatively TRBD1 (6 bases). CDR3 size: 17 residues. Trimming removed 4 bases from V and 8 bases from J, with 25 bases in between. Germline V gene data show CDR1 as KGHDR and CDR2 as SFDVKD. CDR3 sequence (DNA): TGTGCCACCAGTGACAATCCAACGACAGGAAACTGGAGAACCCAGTACTTC. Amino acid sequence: CATSDNPTTGNWRTQYF.

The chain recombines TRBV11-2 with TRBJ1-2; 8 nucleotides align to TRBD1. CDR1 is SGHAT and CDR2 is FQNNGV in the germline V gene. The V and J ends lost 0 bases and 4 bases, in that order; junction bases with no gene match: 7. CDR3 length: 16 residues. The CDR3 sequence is CASSLDGGTGGYGYTF. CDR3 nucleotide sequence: TGTGCCAGCAGCTTAGATGGGGGTACAGGGGGCTATGGCTACACCTTC.

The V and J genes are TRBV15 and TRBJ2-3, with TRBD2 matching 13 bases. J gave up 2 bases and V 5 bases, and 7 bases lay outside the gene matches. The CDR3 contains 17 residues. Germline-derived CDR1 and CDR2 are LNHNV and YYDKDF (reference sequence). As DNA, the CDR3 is TGTGCCACCAGCTTCCGACTAGCGGGAGGCCACACAGATACGCAGTATTTT. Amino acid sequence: CATSFRLAGGHTDTQYF.

The CDR3 spells CSVEDSVATNEKLFF. CDR3 bases: TGCAGCGTTGAGGACAGCGTTGCAACTAATGAAAAACTGTTTTTT. The chain recombines TRBV29-1 with TRBJ1-4; D is possibly TRBD1 (6 bases). CDR1 and CDR2 from the germline V gene are SQVTM and ANQGSEA. The CDR3 is 15 residues long. V dropped 3 bases and J dropped 0 bases, with 11 bases sitting between them.

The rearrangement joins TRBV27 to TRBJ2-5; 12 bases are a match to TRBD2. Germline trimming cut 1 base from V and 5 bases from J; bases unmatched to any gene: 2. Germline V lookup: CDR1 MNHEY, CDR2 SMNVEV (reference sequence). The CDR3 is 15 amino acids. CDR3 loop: CASSLYLAGGETQYF. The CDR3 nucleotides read TGTGCCAGCAGTTTATACCTAGCGGGGGGGGAGACCCAGTACTTC.

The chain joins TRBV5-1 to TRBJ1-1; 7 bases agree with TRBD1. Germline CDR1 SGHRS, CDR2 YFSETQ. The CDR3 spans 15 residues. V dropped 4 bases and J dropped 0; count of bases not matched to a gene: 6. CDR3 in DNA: TGCGCCAGCAGCGCCGGGACAGTGATGAACACTGAAGCTTTCTTT. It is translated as CASSAGTVMNTEAFF.

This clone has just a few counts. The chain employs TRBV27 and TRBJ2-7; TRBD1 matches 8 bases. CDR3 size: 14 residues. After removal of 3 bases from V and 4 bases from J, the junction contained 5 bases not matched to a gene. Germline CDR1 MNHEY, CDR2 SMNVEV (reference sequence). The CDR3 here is CASSFRGQDYEQYF. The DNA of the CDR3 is TGTGCCAGCAGTTTTCGGGGACAGGATTACGAGCAGTACTTC.

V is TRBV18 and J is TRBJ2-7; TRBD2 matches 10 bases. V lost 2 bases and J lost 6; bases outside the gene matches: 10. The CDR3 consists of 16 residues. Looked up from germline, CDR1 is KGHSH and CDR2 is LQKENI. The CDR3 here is CASSPFTSGKLGEQYF. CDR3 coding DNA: TGTGCCAGCTCACCATTCACTAGCGGGAAACTGGGCGAGCAGTACTTC.

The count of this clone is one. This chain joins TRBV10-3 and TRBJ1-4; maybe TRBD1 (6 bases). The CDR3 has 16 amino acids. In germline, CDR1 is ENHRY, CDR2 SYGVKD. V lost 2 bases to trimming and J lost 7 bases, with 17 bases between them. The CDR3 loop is CAISERGGFSSEKLFF. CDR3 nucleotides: TGTGCCATCAGTGAGAGGGGGGGATTTAGCAGTGAAAAACTGTTTTTT.

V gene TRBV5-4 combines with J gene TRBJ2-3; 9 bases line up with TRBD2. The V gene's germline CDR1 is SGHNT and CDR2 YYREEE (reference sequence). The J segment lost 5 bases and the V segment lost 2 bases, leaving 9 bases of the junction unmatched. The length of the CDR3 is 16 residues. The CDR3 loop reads CASSFMLAGAKDTQYF. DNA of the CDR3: TGTGCCAGCAGCTTTATGTTAGCGGGAGCGAAAGATACGCAGTATTTT.

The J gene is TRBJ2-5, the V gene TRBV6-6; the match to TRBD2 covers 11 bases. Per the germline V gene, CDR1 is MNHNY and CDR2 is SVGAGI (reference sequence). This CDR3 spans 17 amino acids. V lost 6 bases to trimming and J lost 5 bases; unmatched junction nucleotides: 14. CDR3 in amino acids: CASSRTHLAGGRETQYF. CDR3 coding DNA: TGTGCCAGCAGCCGAACCCACCTAGCGGGAGGAAGGGAGACCCAGTACTTC.

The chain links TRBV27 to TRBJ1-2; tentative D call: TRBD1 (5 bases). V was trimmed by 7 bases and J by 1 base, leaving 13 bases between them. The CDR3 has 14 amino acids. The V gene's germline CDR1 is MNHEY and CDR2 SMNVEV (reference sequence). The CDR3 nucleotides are TGTGCCAGCAACCCAGGGCGAGGTAACTATGGCTACACCTTC. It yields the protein CASNPGRGNYGYTF.

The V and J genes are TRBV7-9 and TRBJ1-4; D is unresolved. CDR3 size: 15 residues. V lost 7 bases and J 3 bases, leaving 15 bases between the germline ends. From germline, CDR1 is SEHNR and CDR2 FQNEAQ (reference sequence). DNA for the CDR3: TGTGCCAGCATCCCCGGGGTGATTTCTAATGAAAAACTGTTTTTT. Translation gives CASIPGVISNEKLFF.

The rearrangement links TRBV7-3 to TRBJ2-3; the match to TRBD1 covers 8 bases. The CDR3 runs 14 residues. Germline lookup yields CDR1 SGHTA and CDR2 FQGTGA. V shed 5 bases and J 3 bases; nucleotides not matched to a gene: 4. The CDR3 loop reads CASSDRGGTDTQYF. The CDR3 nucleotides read TGTGCCAGCAGCGACAGGGGTGGAACAGATACGCAGTATTTT.

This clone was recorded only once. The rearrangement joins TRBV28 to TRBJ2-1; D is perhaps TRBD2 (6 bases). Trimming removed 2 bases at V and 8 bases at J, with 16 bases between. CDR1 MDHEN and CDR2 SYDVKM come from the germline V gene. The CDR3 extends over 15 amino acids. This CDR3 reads CASSLGGAGTYEQFF. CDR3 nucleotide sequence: TGTGCCAGCAGTTTAGGAGGGGCGGGGACCTATGAGCAGTTCTTC.

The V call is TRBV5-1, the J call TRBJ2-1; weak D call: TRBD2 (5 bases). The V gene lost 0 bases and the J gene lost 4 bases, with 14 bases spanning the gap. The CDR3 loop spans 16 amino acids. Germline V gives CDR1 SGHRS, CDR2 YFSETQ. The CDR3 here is CASSLGGPGIYNEQFF. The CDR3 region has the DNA TGCGCCAGCAGCTTGGGAGGGCCGGGTATTTACAATGAGCAGTTCTTC.